This T cell receptor (beta chain) was found in a study of identical twins. Findings and limits, study-wide: Clonotypes of the beta chain that were abundant in cord blood carried fewer insertions (memory repertoires showed none).

V lost 5 bases and J lost 4; bases outside the gene matches: 3. This CDR3 spans 13 amino acids. CDR1 DFQATT and CDR2 SNEGSKA come from the germline V gene (reference sequence). Notes on this clonotype: Antigen unknown.

In TCRdb, the 5' RACE reads were re-called with MiXCR into one record per CDR3 protein. The sample consists of 430,000 or so distinct CDR3 sequences, 20% to 25% of them appearing once. These data are also associated with another study on T cells expressing NK-cell markers. From that second work: One observes that, in several donors, these clonotypes were also the leading ones within the CD3+CD56-NKG2C+ fraction.

The sample was CD4+ T cells sorted from blood. This chain uses TRBV20-1 with TRBJ2-3, with 10 bases matching TRBD2. The TCR originated in a woman aged 18-35 years in good health. Written as DNA, the CDR3 is TGCAGTGCTGAGCGGGGGGGGTCAGATACGCAGTATTTT. Amino acids: CSAERGGSDTQYF.